The 2 T cell receptor beta chains presented below share a single source sample, sequenced in a study of blood T cells in healthy people across ages. The second PCR ran about 7 to 12 cycles with a sample-barcoded 5' primer and J-beta primers. Using its own MiXCR run on the 5' RACE reads, TCRdb lists one record per CDR3 protein. The sample contains 350,000 to 450,000 distinct CDR3 sequences, approximately 51% of which appear only once. Sequencing was carried out using blood. The receptors shown here come from a man aged 55 to 70 in good health.

The chain couples TRBV20-1 to TRBJ2-1, with D possibly called TRBD1 or TRBD2 (5 bases each). The J call may not be correct, given that the DNA end is closer to TRBJ2-7. In germline, CDR1 is DFQATT, CDR2 SNEGSKA (reference sequence). The CDR3 is made up of 15 amino acids. CDR3: CSKRRPGSSYNEQYF. DNA for the CDR3: TGCTCAAAGCGGCGGCCAGGGAGCTCCTACAATGAGCAGTACTTC.

The rearrangement links TRBV5-1 to TRBJ2-3; 12 bases map to TRBD2. Germline CDR1 reads SGHRS; CDR2 reads YFSETQ. This CDR3 region has 14 residues. J lost 10 bases, V lost 1 base, and 4 bases had no gene match. The CDR3 reads CASSLRASGGAQYF. For the CDR3, the DNA is TGCGCCAGCAGCTTGAGAGCTAGCGGGGGGGCGCAGTATTTT.